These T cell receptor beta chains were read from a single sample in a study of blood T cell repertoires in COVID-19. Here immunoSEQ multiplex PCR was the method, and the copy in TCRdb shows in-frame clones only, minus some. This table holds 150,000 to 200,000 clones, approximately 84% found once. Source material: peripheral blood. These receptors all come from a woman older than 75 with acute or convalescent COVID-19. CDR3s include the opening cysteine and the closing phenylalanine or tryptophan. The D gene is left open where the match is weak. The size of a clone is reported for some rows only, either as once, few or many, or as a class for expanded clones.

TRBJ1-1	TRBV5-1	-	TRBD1	TGCGCCAGCACGGCAGGGGGGATGAACACTGAAGCTTTCTTT	CASTAGGMNTEAFF
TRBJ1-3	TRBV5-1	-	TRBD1	TGCGCCAGCAGCTACACAGGGGGCGCTGGAAACACCATATATTTT	CASSYTGGAGNTIYF
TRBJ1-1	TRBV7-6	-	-	TGTGCCAGCAGCTTGCTCCGGGGTAAGGGGAACACTGAAGCTTTCTTT	CASSLLRGKGNTEAFF
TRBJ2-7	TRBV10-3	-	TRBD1	TGTGCCATCAATAGGACAGGGACCTCCTACGAGCAGTACTTC	CAINRTGTSYEQYF
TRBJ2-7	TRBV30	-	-	TGTGCCGCCTCCACGGACAGTCGTTACGAGCAGTACTTC	CAASTDSRYEQYF
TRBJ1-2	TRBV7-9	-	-	TGTGCCAGCAGCTTAGCGATTAGGGAGTCCATCTATGGCTACACCTTC	CASSLAIRESIYGYTF
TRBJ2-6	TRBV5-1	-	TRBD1	TGCGCCAGCAACCCCAACTGGGACAGCCAGACTGGGGCCAACGTCCTGACTTTC	CASNPNWDSQTGANVLTF
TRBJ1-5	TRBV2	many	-	TGTGCCAGCAGTGGGACAGTCATTAGCAATCAGCCCCAGCATTTT	CASSGTVISNQPQHF
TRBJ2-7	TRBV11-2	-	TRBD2	TGTGCCAGCAGCTCTCCGGGACTAGCGGGCCTCGAGCAGTACTTC	CASSSPGLAGLEQYF
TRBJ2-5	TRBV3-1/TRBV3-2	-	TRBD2	TGTGCCAGCAGCCCCCCTCCGGCTAGCGGGAGGGAATTGCAAGAGACCCAGTACTTC	CASSPPPASGRELQETQYF
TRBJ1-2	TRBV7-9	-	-	TGTGCCAGCAGCCCCCCGACTGGCAGAGCTAACTATGGCTACACCTTC	CASSPPTGRANYGYTF
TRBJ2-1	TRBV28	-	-	TGTGCCAGCAGTTTACGAGCGTCTGAGCAGTTCTTC	CASSLRASEQFF
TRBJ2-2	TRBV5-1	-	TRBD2	TGCGCCAGCAGTTTAGCGGGAGGGCGGACCACCGGGGAGCTGTTTTTT	CASSLAGGRTTGELFF
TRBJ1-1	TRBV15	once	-	TGTGCCACCAGCAGACCCGGACAGATTAACACTGAAGCTTTCTTT	CATSRPGQINTEAFF
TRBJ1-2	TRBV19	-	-	TGTGCCAGTAGTATAGGGGCCCCTCACTATGGCTACACCTTC	CASSIGAPHYGYTF
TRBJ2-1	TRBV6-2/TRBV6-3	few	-	TGTGCCAGCAGTCTATTAGCGGAACCGCCCAACAATGAGCAGTTCTTC	CASSLLAEPPNNEQFF
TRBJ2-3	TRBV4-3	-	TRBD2	TGCGCCAGCAGCCAATCTAGCGGGAGGGCCTTGGATACGCAGTATTTT	CASSQSSGRALDTQYF
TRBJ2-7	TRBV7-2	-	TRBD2	TGTGCCAGCAGCTTAAGGCTAGCGGGAGTTGAGCAGTACTTC	CASSLRLAGVEQYF
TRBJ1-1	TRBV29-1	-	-	TGCAGCGTGCAACAGGGTCCCACTGAAGCTTTCTTT	CSVQQGPTEAFF
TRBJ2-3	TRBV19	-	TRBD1	TGTGCCAGTAGGAGCTTCTGGATGGGGACAGCAGATACGCAGTATTTT	CASRSFWMGTADTQYF
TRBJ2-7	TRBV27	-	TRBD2	TGTGCCAGCAGAAGGCCTAGCGGGAACTACGAGCAGTACTTC	CASRRPSGNYEQYF
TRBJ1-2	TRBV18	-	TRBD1	TGTGCCAGCTCATCGGGACAGGGTAATGGCTACACCTTC	CASSSGQGNGYTF
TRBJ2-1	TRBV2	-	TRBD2	TGTGCCAGCAGTGAGTCCGGGAGGGCCAGCAATGAGCAGTTCTTC	CASSESGRASNEQFF
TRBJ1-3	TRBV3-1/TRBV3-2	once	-	TGTGCCAGCAGCCAATACGCATCCGGGGAATCTGGAAACACCATATATTTT	CASSQYASGESGNTIYF
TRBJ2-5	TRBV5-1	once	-	TGCGCCAGCAGCCTCCAGGGGCAAGAGACCCAGTACTTC	CASSLQGQETQYF
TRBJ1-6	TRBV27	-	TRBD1	TGTGCCAGCAGTTTAAGGGGAGAGGGGGCCGGTAATTCACCCCTCCACTTT	CASSLRGEGAGNSPLHF
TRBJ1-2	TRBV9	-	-	TGTGCCAGCACTCCCGCGGGGGCAACCAAAGGTGGCTACACCTTC	CASTPAGATKGGYTF
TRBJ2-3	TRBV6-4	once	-	TGTGCCAGCGGGAAACAGGGAGCCCCCACAGATACGCAGTATTTT	CASGKQGAPTDTQYF
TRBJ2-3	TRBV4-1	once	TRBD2	TGCGCCAGCAGCCAACACACTAGCGGGACCCTGTCCACGCAGTATTTT	CASSQHTSGTLSTQYF
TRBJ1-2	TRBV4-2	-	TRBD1	TGTGCCAGCAGCCGGGACGGACAGGGTATCTATGGCTACACCTTC	CASSRDGQGIYGYTF
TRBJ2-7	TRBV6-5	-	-	TGTGCCAGCCTCTTCTTCCACGAGCAGTACTTC	CASLFFHEQYF
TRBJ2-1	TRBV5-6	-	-	TGTGCCAGCAGCCTGGCGAGCGGTTGGGAGCAGTTCTTC	CASSLASGWEQFF
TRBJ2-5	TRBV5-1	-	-	TGCGCCAGCAGCGCAGGACAGTACCAAGAGACCCAGTACTTC	CASSAGQYQETQYF
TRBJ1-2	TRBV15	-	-	TGTGCCACCAGCAGAGATGGGAGTCCGAGGGATGGCTACACCTTC	CATSRDGSPRDGYTF
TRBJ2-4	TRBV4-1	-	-	TGCGCCAGCAGCCAAGGGTTTGAACTGCTAGCCAAAAACATTCAGTACTTC	CASSQGFELLAKNIQYF
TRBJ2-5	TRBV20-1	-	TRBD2	TGCAGTGCTAGTCTCGGACTAGCGGTACAAGAGACCCAGTACTTC	CSASLGLAVQETQYF
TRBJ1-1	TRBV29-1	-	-	TGCAGCGTTGCCCAGGGGATTTCATCCCCTTCTGAAGCTTTCTTT	CSVAQGISSPSEAFF
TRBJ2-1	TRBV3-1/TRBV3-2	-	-	TGTGCCAGCAGCCAAGAATACGGGAAAATCTACAATGAGCAGTTCTTC	CASSQEYGKIYNEQFF
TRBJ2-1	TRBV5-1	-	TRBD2	TGCGCCAGCAGCTTGGGACTAGCGGGAGGGGCTGAGCAGTTCTTC	CASSLGLAGGAEQFF
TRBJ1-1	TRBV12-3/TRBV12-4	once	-	TGTGCCAGCAGTCTAATGAACACTGAAGCTTTCTTT	CASSLMNTEAFF
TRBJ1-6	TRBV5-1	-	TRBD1	TGCGCCAGCAGCTTAGAGGGGGCGCCTAATTCACCCCTCCACTTT	CASSLEGAPNSPLHF
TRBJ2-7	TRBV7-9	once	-	TGTGCCAGCAGCTCTCGTACAACCAACAGGGCCTACGAGCAGTACTTC	CASSSRTTNRAYEQYF
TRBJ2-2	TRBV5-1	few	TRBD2	TGCGCCAGCAGCTTGGTCGTCACTAGCGGGAGAAGGGGCACCGGGGAGCTGTTTTTT	CASSLVVTSGRRGTGELFF
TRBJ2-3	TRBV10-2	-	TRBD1	TGCGCCGGCTCCGGGACAGGGCTAACAGATACGCAGTATTTT	CAGSGTGLTDTQYF
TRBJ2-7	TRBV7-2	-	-	TGTGCCAGCAGCTTAGCCCCCGGCAGGGGAGACGAGCAGTACTTC	CASSLAPGRGDEQYF
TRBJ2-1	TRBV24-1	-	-	TGTGCCACCAGTGACCCCACTAGAACGGATGAGCAGTTCTTC	CATSDPTRTDEQFF
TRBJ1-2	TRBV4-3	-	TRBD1	TGCGCCAGCAGCCTGGACAGGGGGCTCGGAGCCTACACCTTC	CASSLDRGLGAYTF
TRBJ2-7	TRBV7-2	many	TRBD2	TGTGCCAGTGCTCCGGCGGGAGGCTCCTACGAGCAGTACTTC	CASAPAGGSYEQYF
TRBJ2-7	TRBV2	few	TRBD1	TGTGCCAGCGCCGGGAACAGGGGGCACGAGCAGTACTTC	CASAGNRGHEQYF
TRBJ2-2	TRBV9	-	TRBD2	TGTGCCAGCAGCGTAGACGGCGGGAGCTACACCGGGGAGCTGTTTTTT	CASSVDGGSYTGELFF